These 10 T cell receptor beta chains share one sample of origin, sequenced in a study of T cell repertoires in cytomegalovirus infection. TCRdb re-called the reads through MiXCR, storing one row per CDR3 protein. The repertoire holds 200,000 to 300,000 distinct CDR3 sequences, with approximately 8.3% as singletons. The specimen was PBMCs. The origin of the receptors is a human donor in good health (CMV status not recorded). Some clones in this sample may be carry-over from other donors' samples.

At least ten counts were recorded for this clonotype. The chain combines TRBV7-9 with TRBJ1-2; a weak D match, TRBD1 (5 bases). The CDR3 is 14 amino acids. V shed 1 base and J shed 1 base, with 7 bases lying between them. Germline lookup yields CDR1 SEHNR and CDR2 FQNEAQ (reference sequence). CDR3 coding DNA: TGTGCCAGCAGCTTAGGGGACGGTAACTATGGCTACACCTTC. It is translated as CASSLGDGNYGYTF. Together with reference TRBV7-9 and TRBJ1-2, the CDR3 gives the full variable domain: DTGVSQNPRHKITKRGQNVTFRCDPISEHNRLYWYRQTLGQGPEFLTYFQNEAQLEKSRLLSDRFSAERPKGSFSTLEIQRTEQGDSAMYLCASSLGDGNYGYTFGSGTRLTVV.

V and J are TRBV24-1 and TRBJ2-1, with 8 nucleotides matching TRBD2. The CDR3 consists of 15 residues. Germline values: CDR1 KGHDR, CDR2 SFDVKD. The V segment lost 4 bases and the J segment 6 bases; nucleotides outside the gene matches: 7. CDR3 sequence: CATSDPGTRGNEQFF. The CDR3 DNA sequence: TGTGCCACCAGTGACCCCGGGACTAGAGGCAATGAGCAGTTCTTC.

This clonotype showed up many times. Here the CDR3 reads CASRLHGDKNYEQYF. The CDR3 DNA follows: TGTGCCAGCAGGCTACACGGGGATAAGAACTACGAGCAGTACTTC. The chain employs TRBV7-3 and TRBJ2-7; possibly TRBD2 for D (5 bases). V shed 6 bases and J shed 3 bases, with 18 bases lying between them. The CDR3 is 15 residues long. The V gene's germline CDR1 is SGHTA and CDR2 FQGTGA.

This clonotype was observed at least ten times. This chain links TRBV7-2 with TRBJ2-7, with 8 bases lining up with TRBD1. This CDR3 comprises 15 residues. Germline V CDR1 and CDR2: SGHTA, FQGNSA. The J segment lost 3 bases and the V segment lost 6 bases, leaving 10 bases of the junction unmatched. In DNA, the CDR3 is TGTGCCAGCAGTTCCAGGACCGGGACAGGCTACGAGCAGTACTTC. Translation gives CASSSRTGTGYEQYF.

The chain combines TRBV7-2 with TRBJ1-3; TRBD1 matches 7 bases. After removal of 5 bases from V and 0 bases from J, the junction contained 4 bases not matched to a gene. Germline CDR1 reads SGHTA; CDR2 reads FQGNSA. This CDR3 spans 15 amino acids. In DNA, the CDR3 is TGTGCCAGCAGCCAACGGGACAGCTCTGGAAACACCATATATTTT. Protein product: CASSQRDSSGNTIYF.

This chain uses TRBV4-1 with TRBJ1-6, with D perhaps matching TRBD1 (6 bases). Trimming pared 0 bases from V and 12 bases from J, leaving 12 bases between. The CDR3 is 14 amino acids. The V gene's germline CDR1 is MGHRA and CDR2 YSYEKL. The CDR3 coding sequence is TGCGCCAGCAGCCAAGAACAGGGAGGTTTACCCCTCCACTTT. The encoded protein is CASSQEQGGLPLHF.

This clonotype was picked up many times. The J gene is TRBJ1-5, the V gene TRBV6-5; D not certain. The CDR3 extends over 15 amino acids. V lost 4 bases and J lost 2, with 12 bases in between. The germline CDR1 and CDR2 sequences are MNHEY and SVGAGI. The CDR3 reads CASSSRGFGNQPQHF. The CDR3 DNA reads TGTGCCAGCAGTTCCCGGGGTTTTGGCAATCAGCCCCAGCATTTT.

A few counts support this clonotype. The CDR3 DNA reads as TGTGCCAGCAGTTTACACGGTTTTAGCAATCAGCCCCAGCATTTT. Translated: CASSLHGFSNQPQHF. The chain recombines TRBV28 with TRBJ1-5, with D unclear. Trimming took 2 bases from V and 0 from J, leaving 8 bases between them. Looked up from germline, CDR1 is MDHEN and CDR2 is SYDVKM. CDR3 length equals 15 residues.

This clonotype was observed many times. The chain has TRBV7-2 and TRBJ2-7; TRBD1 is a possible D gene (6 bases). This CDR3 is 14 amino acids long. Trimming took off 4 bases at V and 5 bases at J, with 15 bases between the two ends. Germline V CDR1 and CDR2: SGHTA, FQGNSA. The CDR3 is CASSSPGAGHEQYF. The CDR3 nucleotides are TGTGCCAGCAGCTCCCCAGGGGCCGGGCACGAGCAGTACTTC.

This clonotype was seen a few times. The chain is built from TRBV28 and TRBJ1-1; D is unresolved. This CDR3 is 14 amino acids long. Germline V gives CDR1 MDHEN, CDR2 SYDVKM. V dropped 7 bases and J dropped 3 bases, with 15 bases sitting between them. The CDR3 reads CASIPAPGHTEAFF. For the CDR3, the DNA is TGTGCCAGCATCCCGGCTCCTGGCCACACTGAAGCTTTCTTT. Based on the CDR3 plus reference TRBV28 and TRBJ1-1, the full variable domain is DVKVTQSSRYLVKRTGEKVFLECVQDMDHENMFWYRQDPGLGLRLIYFSYDVKMKEKGDIPEGYSVSREKKERFSLILESASTNQTSMYLCASIPAPGHTEAFFGQGTRLTVV.